A selection of T cell receptor beta chains follows, all from one sample in a study of cytomegalovirus exposure and HLA in healthy donors. Clones were sequenced by immunoSEQ multiplex PCR, and TCRdb holds only the in-frame ones, with some missing. The sample includes under 110,000 clones, around 82% of them seen just once. The source material was PBMCs. These TCRs come from a man between 50 and 59 years old in good health and CMV-seronegative. Both conserved end residues are part of each CDR3. Fields, in order: clone size, J gene, D gene, V gene, CDR3 protein, CDR3 DNA. A D gene is named only where the DNA matches it firmly. Only some rows state a clone size, as once, few, many or a class for expanded clones.

NA | TRBJ1-2 | NA | TRBV5-6 | CASSFQGTYYGYTF | TGTGCCAGCAGCTTCCAGGGGACCTACTATGGCTACACCTTC
NA | TRBJ2-1 | TRBD1 | TRBV4-1 | CASSQGRTGGWGEQFF | TGCGCCAGCAGCCAAGGGAGGACAGGGGGCTGGGGTGAGCAGTTCTTC
NA | TRBJ2-1 | NA | TRBV11-3 | CASSLRSGDHYNEQFF | TGTGCCAGCAGCTTAAGGTCGGGGGACCACTACAATGAGCAGTTCTTC
NA | TRBJ2-5 | TRBD1 | TRBV5-1 | CASSFTGAGETQYF | TGCGCCAGCAGCTTCACAGGGGCGGGAGAGACCCAGTACTTC
NA | TRBJ1-2 | NA | TRBV5-1 | CASSLQGSNYGYTF | TGCGCCAGCAGCTTGCAGGGATCGAACTATGGCTACACCTTC
NA | TRBJ1-1 | NA | TRBV2 | CASSDNQFEAFF | TGTGCCAGCAGTGATAACCAGTTTGAAGCTTTCTTT
NA | TRBJ2-4 | NA | TRBV4-3 | CASSQGGWSDIQYF | TGCGCCAGCAGCCAAGGTGGGTGGAGTGACATTCAGTACTTC
NA | TRBJ1-6 | TRBD1 | TRBV27 | CASSYRGQGNSYNSPLHF | TGTGCCAGCTCCTATAGGGGACAGGGAAATTCCTATAATTCACCCCTCCACTTT
NA | TRBJ1-6 | TRBD1 | TRBV5-6 | CASRGTGKSPLHF | TGTGCCAGCAGAGGGACAGGGAAGTCACCCCTCCACTTT
once | TRBJ2-5 | TRBD2 | TRBV7-6 | CASSSLAGGGETQYF | TGTGCCAGCAGCTCCCTGGCGGGCGGGGGAGAGACCCAGTACTTC
few | TRBJ2-2 | TRBD1 | TRBV7-9 | CSSSPDRAARIGELFF | TGTTCCAGCAGCCCGGACAGGGCCGCACGAATCGGGGAGCTGTTTTTT
NA | TRBJ2-3 | TRBD1 | TRBV6-5 | CASKDDREGTDTQYF | TGTGCCAGCAAGGACGACAGGGAAGGGACAGATACGCAGTATTTT
NA | TRBJ1-2 | TRBD1 | TRBV7-9 | CASSFLSGQGTGGYTF | TGTGCCAGCAGCTTCTTGTCGGGACAGGGCACAGGAGGCTACACCTTC
NA | TRBJ1-4 | TRBD1 | TRBV9 | CASSSRQGPEKLFF | TGTGCCAGCAGCTCAAGACAGGGTCCCGAAAAACTGTTTTTT
NA | TRBJ1-1 | NA | TRBV7-9 | CSSSPGEGEAFF | TGTTCCAGCAGCCCGGGTGAGGGTGAAGCTTTCTTT
NA | TRBJ2-2 | TRBD1 | TRBV11-2 | CASSAGTGSYTGELFF | TGTGCCAGCAGCGCCGGGACAGGGTCGTATACCGGGGAGCTGTTTTTT
NA | TRBJ2-1 | NA | TRBV6-5 | CASRTYNEQFF | TGTGCCAGCAGGACTTACAATGAGCAGTTCTTC
NA | TRBJ2-3 | TRBD1 | TRBV6-4 | CASSLDPPGTVDSDTQYF | TGTGCCAGCAGCTTAGATCCCCCCGGGACAGTCGACTCAGATACGCAGTATTTT
NA | TRBJ2-1 | NA | TRBV7-8 | CAVLRGRGDKFF | TGTGCCGTTCTTAGGGGGAGGGGGGACAAGTTCTTC
NA | TRBJ1-1 | TRBD1 | TRBV7-8 | CASSYRDSRGRAFF | TGTGCCAGCAGCTACCGGGACAGCCGGGGACGAGCTTTCTTT
few | TRBJ1-2 | TRBD1 | TRBV2 | CASSRPTGQAGYTF | TGTGCCAGCAGCAGACCGACAGGGCAAGCTGGCTACACCTTC
NA | TRBJ1-1 | NA | TRBV7-8 | CASRPDRNTEAFF | TGTGCCAGCAGACCGGACAGGAACACTGAAGCTTTCTTT
NA | TRBJ2-4 | NA | TRBV10-1 | CASSDSRGGTEKNIQYF | TGCGCCAGCAGTGATAGCCGGGGCGGGACAGAGAAAAACATTCAGTACTTC
NA | TRBJ2-2 | TRBD1 | TRBV2 | CASRRDSPTGELFF | TGTGCCAGCCGCAGGGACAGTCCCACCGGGGAGCTGTTTTTT
NA | TRBJ2-5 | NA | TRBV7-6 | CASTSSFQETQYF | TGTGCCAGCACCTCCAGTTTTCAAGAGACCCAGTACTTC
NA | TRBJ1-6 | TRBD1 | TRBV6-5 | CASSPRQGNNSPLHF | TGTGCCAGCAGTCCTCGACAGGGGAATAATTCACCCCTCCACTTT
NA | TRBJ2-3 | NA | TRBV27 | CASRARGSGDTQYF | TGTGCCAGCAGGGCCCGGGGATCGGGAGATACGCAGTATTTT
NA | TRBJ1-1 | TRBD1 | TRBV5-1 | CASSSGTGHTEAFF | TGCGCCAGCAGCTCCGGGACAGGCCACACTGAAGCTTTCTTT
NA | TRBJ2-7 | NA | TRBV5-6 | CASSSSYEQYF | TGTGCCAGCAGCTCATCCTACGAGCAGTACTTC
NA | TRBJ2-1 | TRBD2 | TRBV30 | CAWNSGGNDNEQFF | TGTGCCTGGAATAGCGGGGGAAACGACAATGAGCAGTTCTTC
NA | TRBJ2-2 | NA | TRBV6-1 | CASCGTSNTGELFF | TGTGCCAGCTGCGGGACCAGCAACACCGGGGAGCTGTTTTTT
NA | TRBJ1-5 | NA | TRBV7-8 | CASSPGVMRGYQPQHF | TGTGCCAGCAGCCCAGGGGTGATGAGGGGATATCAGCCCCAGCATTTT
NA | TRBJ1-2 | NA | TRBV30 | CAYGRSPGANYGYTF | TGTGCCTACGGACGGTCGCCAGGGGCAAACTATGGCTACACCTTC
NA | TRBJ2-2 | TRBD2 | TRBV18 | CASLKREGPEMNTGELFF | TGTGCCAGCCTAAAAAGGGAGGGGCCAGAGATGAACACCGGGGAGCTGTTTTTT
NA | TRBJ1-2 | TRBD1 | TRBV30 | CAWSPGDRDNYGYTF | TGTGCCTGGAGTCCTGGGGACAGGGACAACTATGGCTACACCTTC
NA | TRBJ2-1 | NA | TRBV30 | CAWSVKGLSSYNEQFF | TGTGCCTGGAGTGTTAAGGGGTTGAGCTCCTACAATGAGCAGTTCTTC
once | TRBJ1-3 | NA | TRBV5-5 | CASSGTGTAGNTIYF | TGTGCCAGCAGCGGAACCGGGACTGCTGGAAACACCATATATTTT
NA | TRBJ2-5 | NA | TRBV18 | CASSPGRETQYF | TGTGCCAGCTCACCTGGGAGGGAGACCCAGTACTTC
NA | TRBJ1-1 | NA | TRBV5-1 | CASSSGETGVAFF | TGCGCCAGCAGCTCAGGGGAAACAGGCGTGGCTTTCTTT
NA | TRBJ2-7 | TRBD2 | TRBV5-1 | CASSKERGDHEQYF | TGCGCCAGCAGCAAAGAGCGGGGGGACCACGAGCAGTACTTC
once | TRBJ2-2 | TRBD2 | TRBV4-3 | CASSQPGTSGGTGELFF | TGCGCCAGCAGCCAGCCCGGGACTAGCGGGGGAACCGGGGAGCTGTTTTTT
NA | TRBJ1-2 | NA | TRBV5-1 | CASSLDLSGYTF | TGCGCCAGCAGCTTGGATCTCTCGGGCTACACCTTC
NA | TRBJ1-1 | NA | TRBV7-9 | CASRAGYMNTEAFF | TGTGCCAGCAGGGCGGGGTACATGAACACTGAAGCTTTCTTT
few | TRBJ1-4 | TRBD1 | TRBV6-5 | CASSYDSGGDEKLFF | TGTGCCAGCAGTTACGATTCAGGGGGAGACGAAAAACTGTTTTTT
NA | TRBJ1-5 | NA | TRBV19 | CASSWGGRRNQPQHF | TGTGCCAGTAGCTGGGGGGGACGCCGCAATCAGCCCCAGCATTTT
NA | TRBJ1-5 | NA | TRBV9 | CASSDVGLQPQHF | TGTGCCAGCAGCGATGTGGGGCTTCAGCCCCAGCATTTT
NA | TRBJ1-2 | NA | TRBV10-3 | CAISNVGLNYGYTF | TGTGCCATCAGTAACGTAGGACTTAACTATGGCTACACCTTC
NA | TRBJ1-5 | NA | TRBV5-1 | CASGTGPDQPQHF | TGCGCCAGCGGCACAGGCCCTGATCAGCCCCAGCATTTT
once | TRBJ2-7 | NA | TRBV6-5 | CASSYSKDSLTYEQYF | TGTGCCAGCAGTTACTCGAAAGACAGCCTAACCTACGAGCAGTACTTC
once | TRBJ1-6 | TRBD1 | TRBV2 | CASTPLGGTGNWFSPLHF | TGTGCCAGCACACCTTTAGGTGGGACAGGGAATTGGTTTTCACCCCTCCACTTT
NA | TRBJ2-5 | TRBD1 | TRBV7-9 | CASRTGTGETQYF | TGTGCCAGCAGGACCGGGACAGGAGAGACCCAGTACTTC
NA | TRBJ1-5 | NA | TRBV9 | CASSELPGQPQHF | TGTGCCAGCAGCGAACTACCCGGGCAGCCCCAGCATTTT
NA | TRBJ1-5 | NA | TRBV6-1 | CASSGGLLIQPQHF | TGTGCCAGCAGTGGGGGACTTTTGATTCAGCCCCAGCATTTT
NA | TRBJ2-7 | NA | TRBV18 | CASSTRDSYEQYF | TGTGCCAGCTCAACTAGGGACTCCTACGAGCAGTACTTC
NA | TRBJ2-3 | TRBD2 | TRBV2 | CASTVLAGASTDTQYF | TGTGCCAGCACTGTACTAGCGGGGGCTAGCACAGATACGCAGTATTTT
once | TRBJ1-5 | NA | TRBV11-2 | CASSSSEQPQHF | TGTGCCAGCAGTAGTTCCGAACAGCCCCAGCATTTT
NA | TRBJ2-2 | TRBD1 | TRBV5-1 | CASSLEGQENTGELFF | TGCGCCAGCAGCTTAGAGGGACAGGAGAACACCGGGGAGCTGTTTTTT